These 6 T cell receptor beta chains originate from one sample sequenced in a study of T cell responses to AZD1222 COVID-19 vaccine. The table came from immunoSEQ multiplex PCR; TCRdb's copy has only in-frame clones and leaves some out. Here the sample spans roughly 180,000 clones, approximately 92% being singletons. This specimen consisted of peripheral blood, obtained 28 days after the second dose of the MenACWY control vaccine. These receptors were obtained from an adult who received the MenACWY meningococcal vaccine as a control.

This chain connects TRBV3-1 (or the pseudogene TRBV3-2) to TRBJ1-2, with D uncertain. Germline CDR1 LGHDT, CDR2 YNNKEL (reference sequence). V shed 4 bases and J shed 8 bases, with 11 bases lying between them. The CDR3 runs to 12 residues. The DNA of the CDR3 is TGTGCCAGCAGCCTATGGAGGACCGGCTACACCTTC. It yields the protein CASSLWRTGYTF.

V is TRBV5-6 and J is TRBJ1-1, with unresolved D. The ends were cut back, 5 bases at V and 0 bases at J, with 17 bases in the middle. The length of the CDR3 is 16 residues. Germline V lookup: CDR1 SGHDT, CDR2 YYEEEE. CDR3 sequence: CASRSGPVGLNTEAFF. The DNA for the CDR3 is TGTGCCAGCAGATCCGGACCGGTTGGGTTGAACACTGAAGCTTTCTTT.

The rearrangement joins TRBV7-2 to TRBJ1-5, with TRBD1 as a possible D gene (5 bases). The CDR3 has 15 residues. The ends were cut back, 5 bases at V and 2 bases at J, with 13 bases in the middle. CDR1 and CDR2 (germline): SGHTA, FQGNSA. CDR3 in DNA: TGTGCCAGCAGCCAAGAGGGGATTGGCAATCAGCCCCAGCATTTT. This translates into CASSQEGIGNQPQHF.

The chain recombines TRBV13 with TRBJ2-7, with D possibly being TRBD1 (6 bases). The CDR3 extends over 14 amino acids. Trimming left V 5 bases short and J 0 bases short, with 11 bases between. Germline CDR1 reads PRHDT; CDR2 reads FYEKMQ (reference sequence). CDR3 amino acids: CASSIQGSSYEQYF. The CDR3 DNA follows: TGTGCCAGCAGCATACAGGGATCCTCCTACGAGCAGTACTTC.

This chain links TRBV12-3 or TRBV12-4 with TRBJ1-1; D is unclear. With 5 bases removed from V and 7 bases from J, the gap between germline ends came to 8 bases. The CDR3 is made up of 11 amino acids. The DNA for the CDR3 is TGTGCCAGCAGTGAGGGTTTTGAAGCTTTCTTT. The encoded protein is CASSEGFEAFF.

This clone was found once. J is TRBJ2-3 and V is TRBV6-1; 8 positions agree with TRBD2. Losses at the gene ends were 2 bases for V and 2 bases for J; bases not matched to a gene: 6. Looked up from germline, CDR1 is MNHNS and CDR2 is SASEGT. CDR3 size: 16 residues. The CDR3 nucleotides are TGTGCCAGCAGTGAATGGATTAGCGGGGCCACAGATACGCAGTATTTT. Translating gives CASSEWISGATDTQYF.